The rows below give T cell receptor beta chains drawn from one sample of a study of shared clonotypes between healthy human individuals. Profiled with immunoSEQ multiplex PCR; TCRdb holds only in-frame clones, not every one. The repertoire consists of more than 2 million clones, with 85% to 95% occurring once and the leading ten covering 0.1% to 0.15%. The sample taken for sequencing was naive CD4+ T cells sorted from blood. These receptors were taken from a young man in good health. Each CDR3 is given with its conserved first and last residue. The D gene is left open where the match is weak. Size tells how often a clone was seen (once, few, many) or the class of an expanded clone, and some rows leave it out.

clone_size	v_call	j_call	d_call	cdr3_nt	cdr3_aa
-	TRBV7-9	TRBJ2-7	-	TGTGCCAGCAGCTTGGGGGCTACGGCCTACGAGCAGTACTTC	CASSLGATAYEQYF
once	TRBV10-3	TRBJ2-7	TRBD1	TGTGCCATCAGTGAGACCCCGGGACAGGGGTTATACGAGCAGTACTTC	CAISETPGQGLYEQYF
-	TRBV7-2	TRBJ1-6	TRBD1	TGTGCCAGCAGCCACCGACAGGGTGATTCACCCCTCCACTTT	CASSHRQGDSPLHF
-	TRBV28	TRBJ2-5	-	TGTGCCAGCAGTTCCCCCCCCGAGACCCAGTACTTC	CASSSPPETQYF
-	TRBV7-2	TRBJ2-7	-	TGTGCCAGCAGCTATCAAGGGGGTTCTAGTGTTTCCTACGAGCAGTACTTC	CASSYQGGSSVSYEQYF
-	TRBV30	TRBJ1-3	TRBD1	TGTGCCTGGGGTAGGACAGGCTCTGGAAACACCATATATTTT	CAWGRTGSGNTIYF
-	TRBV7-2	TRBJ1-5	-	TGTGCCAGCAGTACACGGGGGAATCAGCCCCAGCATTTT	CASSTRGNQPQHF
-	TRBV5-1	TRBJ2-5	TRBD2	TGCGCCAGCAGCTTTGGGCCAGGGAGGGTGGAGACCCAGTACTTC	CASSFGPGRVETQYF
-	TRBV6-1	TRBJ1-2	TRBD1	TGTGCCAGCAGCTTTGGGACAGGCTATGGCTACACCTTC	CASSFGTGYGYTF
-	TRBV6-5	TRBJ2-2	-	TGTGCCAGCAGCTCACAGGGCGCGGTAACCGGGGAGCTGTTTTTT	CASSSQGAVTGELFF
-	TRBV5-1	TRBJ2-3	-	TGCGCCAGCAGCCTGGACGGGGTCACAGATACGCAGTATTTT	CASSLDGVTDTQYF
-	TRBV11-3	TRBJ1-3	TRBD1	TGTGCCAGCAGCTTAGATAAGACAGGGAAGCCGGCTGGAAACACCATATATTTT	CASSLDKTGKPAGNTIYF
-	TRBV29-1	TRBJ1-5	TRBD1	TGCAGCGTTGGGACAGGTATGAATCAGCCCCAGCATTTT	CSVGTGMNQPQHF
-	TRBV7-8	TRBJ1-2	-	TGTGCCAGCAGCATAGACGGGCAGTCAGGCCCCACCTTC	CASSIDGQSGPTF
-	TRBV15	TRBJ2-7	-	TGTGCCACCAGCAGAGATTTGAAGGCCGACTACTACGAGCAGTACTTC	CATSRDLKADYYEQYF
-	TRBV30	TRBJ2-2	-	TGTGCCTGGAGTGTTGGTGGGGTCTCCACCGGGGAGCTGTTTTTT	CAWSVGGVSTGELFF
-	TRBV4-1	TRBJ2-1	TRBD2	TGCGCCAGCAGCCAAAGTGGTAGGCTAGCGGCCTACAATGAGCAGTTCTTC	CASSQSGRLAAYNEQFF
-	TRBV5-4	TRBJ1-2	TRBD1	TGTGCCAGCAGCATAAGACAGGGGGCTGTAGGCTACACCTTC	CASSIRQGAVGYTF
-	TRBV5-1	TRBJ2-2	-	TGCGCCAGCAGCTTGGATTTCAACACCGGGGAGCTGTTTTTT	CASSLDFNTGELFF
once	TRBV30	TRBJ2-2	TRBD2	TGTGCCTGGATGCGAGCGGGGGGGCCCCGGGAGCTGTTTTTT	CAWMRAGGPRELFF
-	TRBV6-5	TRBJ2-3	-	TGTGCCAGCACCCCCAGGGCTAGCACAGATACGCAGTATTTT	CASTPRASTDTQYF
-	TRBV7-6	TRBJ2-6	-	TGTGCCAGCAGCAAAGATGGGGCCAACGTCCTGACTTTC	CASSKDGANVLTF
-	TRBV11-2	TRBJ2-7	-	TGTGCCAGCAGCCTAGGTGAGATCGGGAGAGCCTACGAGCAGTACTTC	CASSLGEIGRAYEQYF
-	TRBV5-1	TRBJ1-3	TRBD1	TGCGCCAGCAGACCTACAGGGGGTGGAAACACCATATATTTT	CASRPTGGGNTIYF
-	TRBV7-9	TRBJ2-2	TRBD2	TGTGCCAGCAGCTCACTAGCGGGGTTAAACACCGGGGAGCTGTTTTTT	CASSSLAGLNTGELFF
-	TRBV2	TRBJ2-7	-	TGTGCCAGCAGGGCGGACGGAGCCTACGAGCAGTACTTC	CASRADGAYEQYF
-	TRBV10-1	TRBJ2-7	TRBD2	TGCGCCAGCCAAGGTAGCGGGGGCTACGAGCAGTACTTC	CASQGSGGYEQYF